Below, 30 T cell receptor beta chains from the same sample are listed, as sequenced in a study of T cell responses to AZD1222 COVID-19 vaccine. Only in-frame clones appear in the TCRdb table, and some are missing; sequencing was by immunoSEQ multiplex PCR. The profile covers 100,000 to 150,000 clones, with 80% to 90% appearing a single time and more than 9% taken by the ten largest. The material was peripheral blood, obtained on day 0 of AZD1222 vaccination. The receptors originated from an adult in good health.

In its sample, this clone was seen a few times. The chain recombines TRBV10-3 with TRBJ2-3, with a possible D match to TRBD2 (6 bases). Germline assignment: CDR1 ENHRY and CDR2 SYGVKD. The V end lost 10 bases, the J end lost 1 base, and 21 bases lay between the germline ends. This CDR3 is 16 amino acids long. The CDR3 DNA is TGTGCCACCCACGCGAGACTAGTTGCTGGCACAGATACGCAGTATTTT. Protein sequence: CATHARLVAGTDTQYF.

The rearrangement joins TRBV7-3 to TRBJ2-7; 11 positions match TRBD1. The V gene end was trimmed by 5 bases and the J gene end by 4 bases; junction bases not matched to a gene: 1. The germline V gene has CDR1 SGHTA and CDR2 FQGTGA. CDR3 length: 13 residues. The CDR3 DNA is TGTGCCAGCAGCCGGGACAGGGGGTACGAGCAGTACTTC. Translation: CASSRDRGYEQYF.

The V and J genes are TRBV19 and TRBJ1-1; the D is unclear. The germline gives CDR1 LNHDA, CDR2 SQIVND (reference sequence). V gave up 6 bases and J gave up 1 base, with 9 bases separating them. The CDR3 runs 13 residues. The CDR3 DNA reads TGTGCCAGTAGGACCGTTGGGAACACTGAAGCTTTCTTT. Encoded protein: CASRTVGNTEAFF.

DNA of the CDR3: TGTGCCAGCAGTTTCACAGGGAATAATTCACCCCTCCACTTT. Translated: CASSFTGNNSPLHF. The chain joins TRBV27 to TRBJ1-6, with D perhaps TRBD1 (6 bases). Germline V CDR1 and CDR2: MNHEY, SMNVEV (reference sequence). Deletions cut 3 bases from V and 5 bases from J, with 8 bases between. The CDR3 loop spans 14 amino acids.

The V gene is TRBV2, the J gene TRBJ2-5; perhaps TRBD2 as D (6 bases). CDR3 size: 13 residues. Germline loops: CDR1 SNHLY, CDR2 FYNNEI. The V end was cut by 11 bases, the J end by 3 bases, with 16 bases between. CDR3 DNA sequence: TGTGCCTCCGGGGGTACCGAGGAAGAGACCCAGTACTTC. This encodes CASGGTEEETQYF. The variable domain in full, with the rest retrieved from reference TRBV2 and TRBJ2-5, is EPEVTQTPSHQVTQMGQEVILRCVPISNHLYFYWYRQILGQKVEFLVSFYNNEISEKSEIFDDQFSVERPDGSNFTLKIRSTKLEDSAMYFCASGGTEEETQYFGPGTRLLVL.

This clone was found once. The chain links TRBV18 to TRBJ1-1; D is uncertain. Germline V lookup: CDR1 KGHSH, CDR2 LQKENI. The CDR3 totals 13 residues. Trimming cost V 3 bases and J 1 base, with 6 bases left between them. The CDR3 nucleotides are TGTGCCAGCTCACCCCAGCAGAACACTGAAGCTTTCTTT. This translates into CASSPQQNTEAFF.

The rearrangement links TRBV5-1 to TRBJ2-5, with D tentatively TRBD1 (6 bases). CDR1 is SGHRS and CDR2 is YFSETQ in the germline V gene. The CDR3 contains 15 residues. V lost 4 bases to trimming and J lost 1 base, with 14 bases between them. The CDR3 region is CASSQPTGTQETQYF. The CDR3 DNA reads TGCGCCAGCAGCCAACCGACAGGAACCCAAGAGACCCAGTACTTC.

The V call is TRBV28, the J call TRBJ2-7; TRBD2 might be the D (6 bases). CDR3 length: 16 residues. Trimming took off 6 bases at V and 2 bases at J, with 20 bases between the two ends. Germline CDR1 MDHEN, CDR2 SYDVKM. CDR3 nucleotides: TGTGCCAGCAGCCACTATAGGGACTCACACACCTACGAGCAGTACTTC. Translation gives CASSHYRDSHTYEQYF.

The V call is TRBV7-9, the J call TRBJ2-7; D gene uncertain. There are 14 residues in the CDR3. V dropped 1 base and J dropped 2 bases, with 9 bases sitting between them. The germline CDR1 and CDR2 sequences are SEHNR and FQNEAQ (reference sequence). CDR3 coding DNA: TGTGCCAGCAGCTTAGACATACCTACCTACGAGCAGTACTTC. It specifies CASSLDIPTYEQYF.

CDR3 in amino acids: CASSPLAGAITGELFF. CDR3 sequence (DNA): TGTGCCAGCAGCCCCCTCGCGGGGGCTATCACCGGGGAGCTGTTTTTT. The chain joins TRBV11-2 to TRBJ2-2; a possible D gene is TRBD2 (7 bases). The CDR3 contains 16 residues. Germline V gene sequence: CDR1 SGHAT, CDR2 FQNNGV. V lost 5 bases, J lost 4 bases, and 17 bases lay in between.

The J gene is TRBJ1-3, the V gene TRBV5-1; D gene ambiguous. V was clipped by 1 base and J by 1 base, with 3 bases between them. The CDR3 runs to 13 residues. In germline, CDR1 is SGHRS, CDR2 YFSETQ. The CDR3, as DNA: TGCGCCAGCAGCTTGCGATCTGGAAACACCATATATTTT. It translates to CASSLRSGNTIYF.

The chain links TRBV30 to TRBJ1-1; D unresolved. The V gene's germline CDR1 is GTSNPN and CDR2 SVGIG (reference sequence). The CDR3 length is 13 residues. V gave up 0 bases and J gave up 8 bases, with 13 bases separating them. CDR3 coding DNA: TGTGCCTGGAGTGTCTTGCTGGCAGGCGAAGCTTTCTTT. Translated, it gives CAWSVLLAGEAFF.

The chain links TRBV12-3 or TRBV12-4 to TRBJ2-7, with D perhaps being TRBD1 or TRBD2 (5 bases each). This CDR3 region has 13 residues. The germline V and J ends were trimmed by 2 bases and 6 bases, with 11 bases remaining between them. The CDR3 DNA reads TGTGCCAGCAGTTTAACGGGGCAGGGCGAGCAGTACTTC. Translation: CASSLTGQGEQYF.

The chain links TRBV18 to TRBJ1-1; D not resolved. CDR3 length: 13 residues. Germline CDR1 reads KGHSH; CDR2 reads LQKENI. The V end lost 4 bases, the J end lost 2 bases, and 8 bases lay between the germline ends. In DNA form, the CDR3 reads TGTGCCAGCTCACGGGGAGAAAACACTGAAGCTTTCTTT. It yields the protein CASSRGENTEAFF.

The chain carries TRBV20-1 and TRBJ1-2, with unresolved D. The CDR3 runs to 9 residues. Germline-derived CDR1 and CDR2 are DFQATT and SNEGSKA (reference sequence). V was pared by 5 bases and J by 6 bases, with 4 bases between. DNA for the CDR3: TGCAGTGCTCTGGATGGCTACACCTTC. Amino acids: CSALDGYTF.

The CDR3 loop reads CASRLTGGGYEQYF. DNA for the CDR3: TGTGCCAGCAGGCTGACAGGGGGCGGCTACGAGCAGTACTTC. The chain has TRBV28 and TRBJ2-7; TRBD1 matches 10 bases. CDR1 is MDHEN, CDR2 SYDVKM, per germline. The CDR3 sequence is 14 residues long. V lost 6 bases to trimming and J lost 3 bases; unmatched junction nucleotides: 5.

The chain combines TRBV10-1 with TRBJ2-1; the match to TRBD1 covers 7 bases. The CDR3 sequence is 15 residues long. J lost 5 bases, V lost 3 bases, and 7 bases had no gene match. Germline V gives CDR1 WNHNN, CDR2 SYGVQD (reference sequence). CDR3 nucleotides: TGCGCCAGCAGTGATCTCCAGGGGGTAAACAATGAGCAGTTCTTC. As protein: CASSDLQGVNNEQFF.

This clone was picked up one time. V gene TRBV7-3 combines with J gene TRBJ2-1, with D perhaps matching TRBD2 (5 bases). Trimming removed 2 bases from V and 6 bases from J, with 11 bases in between. The CDR3 extends over 14 amino acids. Germline lookup yields CDR1 SGHTA and CDR2 FQGTGA. Here the CDR3 reads CASSLALRANEQFF. In DNA, the CDR3 is TGTGCCAGCAGCTTAGCATTGCGGGCCAATGAGCAGTTCTTC.

The chain employs TRBV27 and TRBJ2-5; TRBD1 or TRBD2 may be the D gene (5 bases each). V lost 5 bases and J lost 5, with 12 bases in between. The germline gives CDR1 MNHEY, CDR2 SMNVEV (reference sequence). The CDR3 has 13 residues. This CDR3 reads CASSPLGVETQYF. CDR3 DNA sequence: TGTGCCAGCAGTCCATTGGGGGTTGAGACCCAGTACTTC.

The V and J genes are TRBV15 and TRBJ2-7; tentatively, D is TRBD2 (5 bases). From germline, CDR1 is LNHNV and CDR2 YYDKDF (reference sequence). Trimming left V 3 bases short and J 5 bases short, with 14 bases between. This CDR3 is built from 14 residues. CDR3 protein: CATSRRASLDEQYF. CDR3 DNA sequence: TGTGCCACCAGCAGGAGGGCCTCGTTGGACGAGCAGTACTTC.

The count of this clone is one. The chain carries TRBV3-1 (or the pseudogene TRBV3-2) and TRBJ2-2, with TRBD2 matching over 13 bases. V lost 0 bases, J lost 5 bases, and 6 bases stayed unmatched. This CDR3 is built from 18 residues. Germline V lookup: CDR1 LGHDT, CDR2 YNNKEL (reference sequence). The CDR3 region has the DNA TGTGCCAGCAGCCAAGATAGAGGACTAGCGGGAGAGACCGGGGAGCTGTTTTTT. Its translation: CASSQDRGLAGETGELFF.

This chain joins TRBV28 and TRBJ1-3, with a tentative D call TRBD1 (5 bases). The CDR3 runs to 17 residues. V was clipped by 8 bases and J by 4 bases, with 24 bases between them. CDR1 is MDHEN and CDR2 is SYDVKM in the germline V gene. In nucleotides, the CDR3 is TGTGCCAGCCTCGACAGCACGGGGTGGTTCCGGGGAAACACCATATATTTT. It is translated as CASLDSTGWFRGNTIYF.

This chain joins TRBV6-5 and TRBJ2-1, with D hard to call. CDR3 length equals 13 residues. The germline CDR1 and CDR2 sequences are MNHEY and SVGAGI. Trimming pared 4 bases from V and 9 bases from J, leaving 13 bases between. CDR3 residues: CASSFLQRGEQFF. The CDR3 DNA follows: TGTGCCAGCAGTTTCCTACAGCGTGGTGAGCAGTTCTTC.

The rearrangement joins TRBV6-2 or TRBV6-3 to TRBJ2-3, with D uncertain. CDR3 length equals 15 residues. V gave up 6 bases and J gave up 4 bases, with 17 bases separating them. Germline V gives CDR1 MNHEY, CDR2 SVGEGT. The CDR3 DNA reads as TGTGCCAGCAGCGACCGGGTTCTTGGCGCAGATACGCAGTATTTT. This codes for CASSDRVLGADTQYF.

This chain uses TRBV7-2 with TRBJ2-3; D is undetermined. Trimming shortened V by 6 bases and J by 4 bases, and 14 bases separated the two germline ends. The CDR3 sequence is 14 residues long. The germline V gene has CDR1 SGHTA and CDR2 FQGNSA. CDR3 in amino acids: CASRELVIADTQYF. The CDR3 DNA reads TGTGCCAGCAGGGAGTTAGTGATTGCAGATACGCAGTATTTT. Full variable domain (outside the CDR3, taken from reference TRBV7-2 and TRBJ2-3): GAGVSQSPSNKVTEKGKDVELRCDPISGHTALYWYRQSLGQGLEFLIYFQGNSAPDKSGLPSDRFSAERTGGSVSTLTIQRTQQEDSAVYLCASRELVIADTQYFGPGTRLTVL.

V gene TRBV28 combines with J gene TRBJ1-2, with D possibly TRBD1 on 5 matching bases. CDR1 and CDR2 from the germline V gene are MDHEN and SYDVKM. Trimming stripped 10 bases from V and 4 bases from J, with 16 bases between. This CDR3 comprises 13 residues. The CDR3 DNA reads as TGTGCCATCACAAGCGGGACGGCCTATGGCTACACCTTC. This translates into CAITSGTAYGYTF.

V is TRBV28 and J is TRBJ1-4; D not resolved. CDR1 and CDR2 (germline): MDHEN, SYDVKM. Trimming removed 7 bases at V and 8 bases at J, with 11 bases between. The CDR3 spans 12 residues. The CDR3 loop is CASTGLREKLFF. In DNA form, the CDR3 reads TGTGCCAGCACCGGACTCCGGGAAAAACTGTTTTTT.

The gene calls are TRBV9 and TRBJ1-1, with a weak D call TRBD1 (5 bases). The germline V gene has CDR1 SGDLS and CDR2 YYNGEE. Trimming pared 0 bases from V and 0 bases from J, leaving 9 bases between. The CDR3 runs 15 residues. The CDR3 DNA is TGTGCCAGCAGCGTAGGGGGACGTATGAACACTGAAGCTTTCTTT. Encoded protein: CASSVGGRMNTEAFF.

This clone was found a few times. V usage is TRBV14 and J usage is TRBJ2-5, with D possibly being TRBD1 or TRBD2 (6 bases each). The CDR3 loop spans 16 amino acids. The V and J ends lost 0 bases and 4 bases respectively, with 15 bases between them. Germline V gives CDR1 SGHDN, CDR2 FVKESK. The CDR3 here is CASSQELGGLGETQYF. For the CDR3, the DNA is TGTGCCAGCAGCCAAGAACTAGGGGGACTCGGAGAGACCCAGTACTTC.

This sequence joins TRBV7-9 and TRBJ2-5; D remains ambiguous. In germline, CDR1 is SEHNR, CDR2 FQNEAQ (reference sequence). The CDR3 is made up of 12 amino acids. With 3 bases removed from V and 1 base from J, the gap between germline ends came to 3 bases. The CDR3 spells CASSFGQETQYF. The CDR3 nucleotides are TGTGCCAGCAGCTTCGGCCAAGAGACCCAGTACTTC.